The 11 T cell receptor beta chains below come from one sample, sequenced in a study of glioma-infiltrating T cells after dendritic cell vaccination. The repertoire was sequenced with immunoSEQ multiplex PCR; TCRdb's copy has only in-frame clones and lacks some. The sample yields some 100,000 clones, around 80% seen once. Sample: blood, taken before dendritic cell vaccination. These receptor sequences come from a human donor with glioblastoma.

CDR3 nucleotide sequence: TGTGCCAGCATACCACTCGGGACTCCTTATTACGAGCAGTACTTC. Translated, it gives CASIPLGTPYYEQYF. The chain recombines TRBV6-1 with TRBJ2-7, with D maybe TRBD2 (6 bases). Trimming stripped 7 bases from V and 4 bases from J, with 20 bases between. In germline, CDR1 is MNHNS, CDR2 SASEGT. This CDR3 comprises 15 residues.

The chain uses TRBV9 and TRBJ2-1; 9 bases match TRBD2. CDR1 and CDR2 (germline): SGDLS, YYNGEE. Trimming removed 4 bases from V and 6 bases from J; junction bases left unmatched: 11. The CDR3 length is 16 residues. CDR3 in amino acids: CASSPRGRGGSNEQFF. CDR3 nucleotides: TGTGCCAGCAGCCCCCGGGGGCGGGGGGGCTCCAATGAGCAGTTCTTC.

The gene calls are TRBV7-9 and TRBJ2-7; D is perhaps TRBD2 (7 bases). The V and J ends lost 5 bases and 6 bases respectively, with 20 bases between them. The CDR3 contains 15 residues. CDR1 and CDR2 (germline): SEHNR, FQNEAQ (reference sequence). The CDR3 nucleotides are TGTGCCAGCAGCCAGGGTGGGGCGGGGGCGTCCGAGCAGTACTTC. Amino acid sequence: CASSQGGAGASEQYF.

The chain combines TRBV6-5 with TRBJ2-3, with a tentative D call TRBD1 (7 bases). Germline V lookup: CDR1 MNHEY, CDR2 SVGAGI. Between the trimmed V and J ends, which lost 5 bases and 2 bases, there was a span of 14 bases. The CDR3 is 15 amino acids. This CDR3 reads CASSLGGTVTDTQYF. The CDR3 region has the DNA TGTGCCAGCAGTCTTGGGGGGACAGTCACAGATACGCAGTATTTT.

This clone was observed a single time. This chain joins TRBV6-1 and TRBJ1-6; D gene unclear. V lost 7 bases and J lost 7, with 17 bases in between. Per the germline V gene, CDR1 is MNHNS and CDR2 is SASEGT. The CDR3 contains 15 residues. In DNA form, the CDR3 reads TGTGCCAGCATTTTAGATTGGGCTCGGAATTCACCCCTCCACTTT. Protein: CASILDWARNSPLHF.

Only a few counts were recorded for this clone. This sequence joins TRBV29-1 and TRBJ2-5; D possibly corresponds to TRBD2 (7 bases). Germline V gene lookup returns CDR1 SQVTM and CDR2 ANQGSEA. Trimming took 7 bases from V and 4 from J, leaving 19 bases between them. CDR3 length: 14 residues. The CDR3 here is CSGKGGGLVETQYF. CDR3 bases: TGCAGCGGGAAGGGAGGGGGTCTCGTAGAGACCCAGTACTTC. The whole variable domain, filled in from reference TRBV29-1 and TRBJ2-5, reads SAVISQKPSRDICQRGTSLTIQCQVDSQVTMMFWYRQQPGQSLTLIATANQGSEATYESGFVIDKFPISRPNLTFSTLTVSNMSPEDSSIYLCSGKGGGLVETQYFGPGTRLLVL.

The genes are TRBV14 and TRBJ2-3; weak D call: TRBD2 (5 bases). The CDR3 is 15 residues long. Germline CDR1 SGHDN, CDR2 FVKESK. V lost 1 base to trimming and J lost 2 bases, with 10 bases between them. As DNA, the CDR3 is TGTGCCAGCAGCCAAGGGCCCGGGAACACAGATACGCAGTATTTT. Its translation: CASSQGPGNTDTQYF.

The V gene is TRBV6-5, the J gene TRBJ2-7, with D hard to call. Germline V gene sequence: CDR1 MNHEY, CDR2 SVGAGI. The ends were cut back, 4 bases at V and 1 base at J, with 14 bases in the middle. This CDR3 is 15 amino acids long. CDR3 sequence: CASSFLPTGSYEQYF. The CDR3 coding sequence is TGTGCCAGCAGTTTCCTCCCGACGGGTTCCTACGAGCAGTACTTC.

The chain has TRBV28 and TRBJ1-6; weak D call: TRBD1 (6 bases). CDR1 and CDR2 from the germline V gene are MDHEN and SYDVKM. The CDR3 spans 15 residues. Trimming cost V 6 bases and J 4 bases, with 13 bases left between them. In nucleotides, the CDR3 is TGTGCCAGCAGAGGGGGGGGCAGGTATAATTCACCCCTCCACTTT. This translates into CASRGGGRYNSPLHF.

The chain employs TRBV5-1 and TRBJ2-5; 10 bases match TRBD1. There are 16 residues in the CDR3. J lost 4 bases, V lost 4 bases, and 10 bases had no gene match. Germline lookup yields CDR1 SGHRS and CDR2 YFSETQ. CDR3 in DNA: TGCGCCAGCAGCGCGCTCGGACAGGGGGATCGAGAGACCCAGTACTTC. Its protein product is CASSALGQGDRETQYF.

The chain combines TRBV30 with TRBJ1-4; D is perhaps TRBD1 (5 bases). The V end was cut by 2 bases, the J end by 8 bases, with 9 bases between. The CDR3 loop spans 12 amino acids. Germline CDR1 and CDR2: GTSNPN and SVGIG (reference sequence). The DNA of the CDR3 is TGTGCCTGGAGTATAAACAGGGAAAAACTGTTTTTT. Translating it yields CAWSINREKLFF.